Listed below are T cell receptor beta chains from one sample, sequenced in a study of cytomegalovirus exposure and HLA in healthy donors. Sequencing used immunoSEQ multiplex PCR; TCRdb keeps in-frame clones, though not all of them. Among some 170,000 clones, under 9.5% were seen once, and the ten largest hold 1% to 1.5%. Sample: PBMCs. Receptors originate from a woman in her twenties or thirties in good health and CMV-seropositive. CDR3s include the opening cysteine and the closing phenylalanine or tryptophan. The order of the fields is CDR3 DNA, CDR3 protein, clone size, J gene, V gene, D gene. The D gene is left open where the match is weak. A row's size may be missing; if present it is once, few, many or a size class.

DNA: TGCGCCAGCAGCTGGGACAGGGTTACCGGGGAGCTGTTTTTT
CDR3: CASSWDRVTGELFF
size: few
J: TRBJ2-2
V: TRBV5-1
D: TRBD1

DNA: TGTGCCAGCAGCCCCCGGGACCCGGGGGCAGATACGCAGTATTTT
CDR3: CASSPRDPGADTQYF
size: -
J: TRBJ2-3
V: TRBV11-2
D: -

DNA: TGTGCCAGCAGCCAAGATCGGGGGACCGACTATGGCTACACCTTC
CDR3: CASSQDRGTDYGYTF
size: -
J: TRBJ1-2
V: TRBV4-2
D: -

DNA: TGTGCCAGCAGTGAACGAGGAAACTATGGCTACACCTTC
CDR3: CASSERGNYGYTF
size: -
J: TRBJ1-2
V: TRBV6-1
D: -

DNA: TGTGCCAGTAGTATTGTGCAGGATAGCAATCAGCCCCAGCATTTT
CDR3: CASSIVQDSNQPQHF
size: -
J: TRBJ1-5
V: TRBV19
D: -

DNA: TGTGCCAGTAAGTGGGCGGGGACCCCTGAAGCTTTCTTT
CDR3: CASKWAGTPEAFF
size: -
J: TRBJ1-1
V: TRBV19
D: -

DNA: TGTGCCAACGCAAGAGGAAGCAATCAGCCCCAGCATTTT
CDR3: CANARGSNQPQHF
size: -
J: TRBJ1-5
V: TRBV2
D: -

DNA: TGCAGCGTTGAAGGGTACAGACAAGAGACCCAGTACTTC
CDR3: CSVEGYRQETQYF
size: few
J: TRBJ2-5
V: TRBV29-1
D: -

DNA: TGTGCCAGTAGTAGGAGGGGGCGAGTCACTGAAGCTTTCTTT
CDR3: CASSRRGRVTEAFF
size: -
J: TRBJ1-1
V: TRBV19
D: TRBD1

DNA: TGTGCCAGCAGCAGTGAGAGGGGGAGGGGAGAGACCCAGTACTTC
CDR3: CASSSERGRGETQYF
size: few
J: TRBJ2-5
V: TRBV27
D: -

DNA: TGCGCCAGCAGCCAAGGGCAGGATATGATCTATGGCTACACCTTC
CDR3: CASSQGQDMIYGYTF
size: few
J: TRBJ1-2
V: TRBV4-1
D: -

DNA: TGTGCCAGCAGCACCCGGGACACATCTCGATCAGATACGCAGTATTTT
CDR3: CASSTRDTSRSDTQYF
size: -
J: TRBJ2-3
V: TRBV9
D: -

DNA: TGTGCCAGCAGCTTAGCCGGGACTAGTCTCAATGAGCAGTTCTTC
CDR3: CASSLAGTSLNEQFF
size: -
J: TRBJ2-1
V: TRBV7-9
D: TRBD2

DNA: TGTGCCAGCAGCCAAGACGGGTTGGCGGGAGGGCAAGTATGGGACACAGATACGCAGTATTTT
CDR3: CASSQDGLAGGQVWDTDTQYF
size: few
J: TRBJ2-3
V: TRBV4-2
D: TRBD2

DNA: TGTGCCAGCAGTTACAGATCTAGCGGAGGTGACGAGCAGTACTTC
CDR3: CASSYRSSGGDEQYF
size: -
J: TRBJ2-7
V: TRBV6-5
D: TRBD2

DNA: TGTGCCTGGAGTGTAGGGACAGTCAATCAGCCCCAGCATTTT
CDR3: CAWSVGTVNQPQHF
size: -
J: TRBJ1-5
V: TRBV30
D: TRBD1

DNA: TGTGCCAGCAGTGAGGGCCAGCAGCCCCAGCATTTT
CDR3: CASSEGQQPQHF
size: -
J: TRBJ1-5
V: TRBV2
D: -

DNA: TGTGCCACCAGCCCTGGTGGGGGCCAGGGAGACTACGAGCAGTACTTC
CDR3: CATSPGGGQGDYEQYF
size: -
J: TRBJ2-7
V: TRBV15
D: -

DNA: TGTGCCAGCAGCCTCCCCAGGACAGGGGCGAACACCGGGGAGCTGTTTTTT
CDR3: CASSLPRTGANTGELFF
size: few
J: TRBJ2-2
V: TRBV5-8
D: TRBD1

DNA: TGTGCCAGTAGTTCCGCCGGTTGGACCCAGTACTTC
CDR3: CASSSAGWTQYF
size: -
J: TRBJ2-5
V: TRBV19
D: -

DNA: TGCGCCAGCAGGCCCGGGACTTCTAGCACAGATACGCAGTATTTT
CDR3: CASRPGTSSTDTQYF
size: -
J: TRBJ2-3
V: TRBV5-1
D: -

DNA: TGTGCCAGCAGCTTCCGTGTCGGGACTAGCACAGATACGCAGTATTTT
CDR3: CASSFRVGTSTDTQYF
size: few
J: TRBJ2-3
V: TRBV5-4
D: -

DNA: TGCGCCAGCAGTGAAACAGGGGGTGTGGTAGGCTACACCTTC
CDR3: CASSETGGVVGYTF
size: -
J: TRBJ1-2
V: TRBV10-2
D: TRBD1

DNA: TGTGCCATCCGGGCTAGCGGGGGAACCTACGAGCAGTACTTC
CDR3: CAIRASGGTYEQYF
size: -
J: TRBJ2-7
V: TRBV10-3
D: TRBD2

DNA: TGTGCCAGCAGTTTATTTCGACTAGCGGGAGGCCCCTACAATGAGCAGTTCTTC
CDR3: CASSLFRLAGGPYNEQFF
size: -
J: TRBJ2-1
V: TRBV27
D: TRBD2

DNA: TGCGCCAGCAGCTTCCAACAGGGGGCCTACGAGCAGTACTTC
CDR3: CASSFQQGAYEQYF
size: -
J: TRBJ2-7
V: TRBV5-1
D: TRBD1

DNA: TGTGCCAGCAGCCAGGGGACTAGCGGCACAGATACGCAGTATTTT
CDR3: CASSQGTSGTDTQYF
size: few
J: TRBJ2-3
V: TRBV9
D: TRBD2

DNA: TGTGCCAGCAGCTTCCGAACAGGGTACCAAGAGACCCAGTACTTC
CDR3: CASSFRTGYQETQYF
size: few
J: TRBJ2-5
V: TRBV6-1
D: -

DNA: TGTGCCAGCAGCTTGGGTCCCAAATCGGGAATCGGGGAGCTGTTTTTT
CDR3: CASSLGPKSGIGELFF
size: few
J: TRBJ2-2
V: TRBV5-4
D: -

DNA: TGCGCCAGCAGAAACCGGGGAGGGCAAGAGACCCAGTACTTC
CDR3: CASRNRGGQETQYF
size: few
J: TRBJ2-5
V: TRBV5-1
D: TRBD2

DNA: TGTGCCAGCAGTTCACTCCCTCTAGCGGAATTTTACAATGAGCAGTTCTTC
CDR3: CASSSLPLAEFYNEQFF
size: few
J: TRBJ2-1
V: TRBV27
D: TRBD2

DNA: TGTGCCAGTAGTTCGACAGGGGACGCTGAAGCTTTCTTT
CDR3: CASSSTGDAEAFF
size: few
J: TRBJ1-1
V: TRBV19
D: TRBD1

DNA: TGTGCCAGCAGCCCCGCGAGGGGACAGGGAAACGAGCAGTACTTC
CDR3: CASSPARGQGNEQYF
size: few
J: TRBJ2-7
V: TRBV6-6
D: TRBD1